A single TCR beta chain is shown here with its context. Antigen: not known. The entry originates in a study of cytomegalovirus exposure and HLA in healthy donors. Study-level findings and limits: Under in vitro conditions, a few CMV-associated chains were confirmed as specific for CMV antigens.

PCR used 60 Vbeta primers and 13 Jbeta primers. Some clones are missing from TCRdb's copy, which holds only in-frame ones; the method was immunoSEQ multiplex PCR. The table includes some 130,000 clones, about three quarters detected once. The germline V gene encodes CDR1 SQVTM and CDR2 ANQGSEA. There are 15 residues in the CDR3. The J segment lost 5 bases and the V segment lost 1 base, leaving 7 bases of the junction unmatched. The genes are TRBV29-1 and TRBJ2-1, with 8 positions matching TRBD2. This clonotype was sampled from a woman between 40 and 50 years old in good health and CMV-seronegative. The sequenced sample consisted of PBMCs. The CDR3 spells CSVEVTGTSNNEQFF. The CDR3 coding sequence is TGCAGCGTTGAAGTTACCGGGACTAGTAACAATGAGCAGTTCTTC.